This TCR beta chain was found in a study of T cell changes during pregnancy in multiple sclerosis. This clone was seen only a few times. It is unclear where the CDR3 begins or ends on the DNA, so no DNA is shown, and the CDR3 is as TCRdb lists it. TCRdb keeps only in-frame clones here, not all; method: immunoSEQ multiplex PCR. The sample has about 40,000 clones, roughly 94% seen once; the top ten hold 1.7%. This TCR derives from a female donor with multiple sclerosis, enrolled in a pregnancy study. Sequenced here: peripheral blood, sampled in the third trimester of pregnancy.

This chain's CDR3 is CASPYRCSSTDTQYF. This chain links TRBV21-1 with TRBJ2-3; TRBD1 was called by the table and not checked on the DNA. TRBV21-1 corresponds to a pseudogene. A total of 15 residues make up the CDR3, ends included.